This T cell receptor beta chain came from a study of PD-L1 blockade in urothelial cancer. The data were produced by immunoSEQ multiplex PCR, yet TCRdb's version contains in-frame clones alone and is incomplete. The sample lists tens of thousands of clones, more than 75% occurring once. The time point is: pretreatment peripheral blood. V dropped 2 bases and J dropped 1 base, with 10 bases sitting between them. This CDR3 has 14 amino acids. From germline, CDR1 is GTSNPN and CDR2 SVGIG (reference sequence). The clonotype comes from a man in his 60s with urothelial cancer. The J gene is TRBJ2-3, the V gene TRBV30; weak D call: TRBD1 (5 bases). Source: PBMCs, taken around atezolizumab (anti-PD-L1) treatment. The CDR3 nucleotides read TGTGCCTGGAGTAGGAGCAGGGGCACAGATACGCAGTATTTT. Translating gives CAWSRSRGTDTQYF.